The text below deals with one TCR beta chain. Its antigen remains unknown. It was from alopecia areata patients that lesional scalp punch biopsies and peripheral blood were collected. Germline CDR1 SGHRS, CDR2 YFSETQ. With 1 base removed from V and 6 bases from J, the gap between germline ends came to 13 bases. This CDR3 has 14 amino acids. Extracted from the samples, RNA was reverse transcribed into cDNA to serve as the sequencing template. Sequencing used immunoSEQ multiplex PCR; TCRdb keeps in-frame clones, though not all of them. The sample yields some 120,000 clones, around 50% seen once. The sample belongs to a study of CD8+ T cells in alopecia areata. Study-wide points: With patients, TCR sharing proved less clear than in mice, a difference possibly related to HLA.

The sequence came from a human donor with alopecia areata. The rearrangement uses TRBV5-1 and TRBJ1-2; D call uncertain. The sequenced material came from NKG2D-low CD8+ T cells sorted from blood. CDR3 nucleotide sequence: TGCGCCAGCAGCTTGTTGCAGGAACCTGATGGCTACACCTTC. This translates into CASSLLQEPDGYTF. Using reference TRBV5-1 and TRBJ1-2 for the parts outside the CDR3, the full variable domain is KAGVTQTPRYLIKTRGQQVTLSCSPISGHRSVSWYQQTPGQGLQFLFEYFSETQRNKGNFPGRFSGRQFSNSRSEMNVSTLELGDSALYLCASSLLQEPDGYTFGSGTRLTVV.